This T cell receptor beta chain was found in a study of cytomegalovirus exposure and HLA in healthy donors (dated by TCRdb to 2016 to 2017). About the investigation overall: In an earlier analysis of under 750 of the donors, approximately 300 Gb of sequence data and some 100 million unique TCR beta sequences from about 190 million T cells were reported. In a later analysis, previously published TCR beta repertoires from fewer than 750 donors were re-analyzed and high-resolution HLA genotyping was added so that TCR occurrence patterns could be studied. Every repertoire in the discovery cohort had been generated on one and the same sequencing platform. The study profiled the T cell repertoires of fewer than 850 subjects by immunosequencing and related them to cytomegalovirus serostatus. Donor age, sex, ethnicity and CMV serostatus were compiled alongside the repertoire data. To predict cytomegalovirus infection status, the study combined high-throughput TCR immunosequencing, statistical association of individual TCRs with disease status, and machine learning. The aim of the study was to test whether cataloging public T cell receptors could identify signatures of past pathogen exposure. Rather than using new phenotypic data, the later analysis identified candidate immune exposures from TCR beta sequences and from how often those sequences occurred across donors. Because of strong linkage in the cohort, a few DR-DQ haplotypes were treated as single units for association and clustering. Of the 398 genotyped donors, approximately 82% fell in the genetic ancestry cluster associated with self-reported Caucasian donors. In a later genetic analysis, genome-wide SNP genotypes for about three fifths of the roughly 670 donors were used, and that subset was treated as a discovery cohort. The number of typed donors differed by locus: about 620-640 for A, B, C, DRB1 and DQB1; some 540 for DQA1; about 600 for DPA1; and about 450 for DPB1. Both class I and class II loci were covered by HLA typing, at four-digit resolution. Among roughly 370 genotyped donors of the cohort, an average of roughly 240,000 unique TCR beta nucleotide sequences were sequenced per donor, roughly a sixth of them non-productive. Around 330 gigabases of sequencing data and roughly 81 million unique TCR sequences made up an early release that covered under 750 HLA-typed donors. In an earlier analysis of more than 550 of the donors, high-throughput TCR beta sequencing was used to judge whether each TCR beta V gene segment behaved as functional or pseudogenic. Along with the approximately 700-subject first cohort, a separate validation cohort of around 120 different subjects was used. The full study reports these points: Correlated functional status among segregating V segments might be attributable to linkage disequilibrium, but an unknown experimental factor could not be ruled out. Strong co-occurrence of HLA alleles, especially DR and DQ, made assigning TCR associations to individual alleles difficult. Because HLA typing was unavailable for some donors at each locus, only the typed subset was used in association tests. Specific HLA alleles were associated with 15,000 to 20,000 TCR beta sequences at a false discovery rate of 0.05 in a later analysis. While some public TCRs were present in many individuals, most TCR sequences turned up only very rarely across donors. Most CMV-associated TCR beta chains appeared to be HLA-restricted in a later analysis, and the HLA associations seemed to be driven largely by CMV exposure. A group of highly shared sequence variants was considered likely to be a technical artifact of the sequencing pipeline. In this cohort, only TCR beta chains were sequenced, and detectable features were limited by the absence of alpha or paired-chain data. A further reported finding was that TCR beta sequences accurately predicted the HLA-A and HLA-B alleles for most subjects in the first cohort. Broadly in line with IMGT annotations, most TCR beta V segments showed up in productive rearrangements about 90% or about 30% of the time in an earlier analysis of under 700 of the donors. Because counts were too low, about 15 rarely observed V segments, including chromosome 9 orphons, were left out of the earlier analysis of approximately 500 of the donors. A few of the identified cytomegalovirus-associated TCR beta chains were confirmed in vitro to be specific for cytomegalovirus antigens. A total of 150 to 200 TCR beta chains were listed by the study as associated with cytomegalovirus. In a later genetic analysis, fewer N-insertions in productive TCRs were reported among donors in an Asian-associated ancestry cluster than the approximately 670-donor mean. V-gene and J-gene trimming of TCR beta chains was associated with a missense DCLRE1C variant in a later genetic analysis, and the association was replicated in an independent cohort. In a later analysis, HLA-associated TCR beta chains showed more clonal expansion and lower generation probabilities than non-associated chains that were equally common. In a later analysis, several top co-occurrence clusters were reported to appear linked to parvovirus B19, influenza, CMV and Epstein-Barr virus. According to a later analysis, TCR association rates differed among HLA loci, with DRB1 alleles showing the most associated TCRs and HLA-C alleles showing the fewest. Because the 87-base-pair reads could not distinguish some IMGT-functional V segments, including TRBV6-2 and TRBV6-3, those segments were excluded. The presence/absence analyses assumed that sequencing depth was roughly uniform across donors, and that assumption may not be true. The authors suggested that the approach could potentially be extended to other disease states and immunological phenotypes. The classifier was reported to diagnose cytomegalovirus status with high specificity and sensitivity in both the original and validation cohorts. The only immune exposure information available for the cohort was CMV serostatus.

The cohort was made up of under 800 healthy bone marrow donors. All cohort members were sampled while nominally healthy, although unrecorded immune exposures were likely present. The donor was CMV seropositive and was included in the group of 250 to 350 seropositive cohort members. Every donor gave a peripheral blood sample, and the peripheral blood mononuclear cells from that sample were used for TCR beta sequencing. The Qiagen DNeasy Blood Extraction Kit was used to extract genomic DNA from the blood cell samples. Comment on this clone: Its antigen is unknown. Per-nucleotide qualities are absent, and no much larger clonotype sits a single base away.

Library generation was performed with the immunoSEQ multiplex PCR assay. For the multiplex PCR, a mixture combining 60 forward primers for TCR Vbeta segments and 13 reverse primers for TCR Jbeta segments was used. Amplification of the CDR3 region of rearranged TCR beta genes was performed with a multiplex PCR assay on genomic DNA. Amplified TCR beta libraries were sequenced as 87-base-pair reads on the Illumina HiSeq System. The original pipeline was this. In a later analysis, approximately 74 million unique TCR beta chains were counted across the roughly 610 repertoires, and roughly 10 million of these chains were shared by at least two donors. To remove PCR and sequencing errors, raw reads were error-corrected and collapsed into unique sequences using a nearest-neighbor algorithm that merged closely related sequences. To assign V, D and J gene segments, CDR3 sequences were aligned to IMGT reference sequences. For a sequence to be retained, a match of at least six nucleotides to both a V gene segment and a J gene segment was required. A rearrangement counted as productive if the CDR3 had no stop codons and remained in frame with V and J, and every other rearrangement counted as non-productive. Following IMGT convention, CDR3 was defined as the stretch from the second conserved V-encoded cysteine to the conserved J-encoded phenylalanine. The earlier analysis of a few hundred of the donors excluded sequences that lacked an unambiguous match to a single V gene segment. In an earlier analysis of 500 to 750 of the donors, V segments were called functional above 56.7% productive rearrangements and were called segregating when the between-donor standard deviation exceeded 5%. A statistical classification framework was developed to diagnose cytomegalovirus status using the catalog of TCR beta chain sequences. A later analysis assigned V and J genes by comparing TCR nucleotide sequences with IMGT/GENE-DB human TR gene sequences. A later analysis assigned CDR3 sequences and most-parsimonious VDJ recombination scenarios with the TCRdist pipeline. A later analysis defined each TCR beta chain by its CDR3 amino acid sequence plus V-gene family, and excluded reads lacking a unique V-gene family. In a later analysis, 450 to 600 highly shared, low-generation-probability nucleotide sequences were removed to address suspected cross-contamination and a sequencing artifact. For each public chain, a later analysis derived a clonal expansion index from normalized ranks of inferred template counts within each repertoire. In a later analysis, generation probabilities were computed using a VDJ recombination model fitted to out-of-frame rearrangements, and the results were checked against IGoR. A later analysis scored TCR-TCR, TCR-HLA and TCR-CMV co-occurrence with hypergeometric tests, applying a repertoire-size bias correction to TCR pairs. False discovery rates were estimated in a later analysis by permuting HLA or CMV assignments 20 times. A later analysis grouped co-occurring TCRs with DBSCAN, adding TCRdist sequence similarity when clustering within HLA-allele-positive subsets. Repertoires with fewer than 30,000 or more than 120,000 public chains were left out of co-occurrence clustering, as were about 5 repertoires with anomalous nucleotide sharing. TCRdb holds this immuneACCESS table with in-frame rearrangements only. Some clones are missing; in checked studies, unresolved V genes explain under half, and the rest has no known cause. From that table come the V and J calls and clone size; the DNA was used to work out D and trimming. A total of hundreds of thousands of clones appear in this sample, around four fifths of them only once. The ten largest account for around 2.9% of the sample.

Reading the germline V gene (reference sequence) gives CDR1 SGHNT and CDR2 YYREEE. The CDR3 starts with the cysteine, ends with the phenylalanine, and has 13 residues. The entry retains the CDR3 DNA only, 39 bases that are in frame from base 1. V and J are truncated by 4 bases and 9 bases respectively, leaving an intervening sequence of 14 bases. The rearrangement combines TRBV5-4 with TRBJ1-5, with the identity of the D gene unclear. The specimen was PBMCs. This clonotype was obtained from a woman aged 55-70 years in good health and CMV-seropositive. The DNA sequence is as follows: TGTGCCAGCAGCCCGGACGGAGAGGGGCCCCAGCATTTT. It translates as CASSPDGEGPQHF.